The entry that follows covers one T cell receptor (beta chain) sequence. PCR primers comprised 60 Vbeta and 13 Jbeta primers. Profiled with immunoSEQ multiplex PCR; TCRdb holds only in-frame clones, not every one. The sample includes about 81,000 clones, over 70% of them seen just once. These data are taken from a study of cytomegalovirus exposure and HLA in healthy donors. The CDR3 runs to 15 residues. The V gene's germline CDR1 is LNHDA and CDR2 SQIVND (reference sequence). The V segment lost 3 bases and the J segment 2 bases; nucleotides outside the gene matches: 4. The material sequenced was PBMCs. The receptor comes from a man in his fifties in good health and CMV-seropositive. The V and J genes are TRBV19 and TRBJ2-7; TRBD2 agrees at 10 bases. CDR3 DNA sequence: TGTGCCAGTAGTATGAGGACTAGCGGAACCTACGAGCAGTACTTC. Protein sequence: CASSMRTSGTYEQYF.